This entry concerns a single T cell receptor (beta chain). Its antigen is unknown. The CDR3 has 13 residues. The V gene end was trimmed by 5 bases and the J gene end by 6 bases; junction bases not matched to a gene: 3. Germline-derived CDR1 and CDR2 are MNHEY and SVGAGI. It was at deep level that the assay was run. Profiled with immunoSEQ multiplex PCR; TCRdb holds only in-frame clones, not every one. The sample carries about 2.3 million clones, 85% to 95% recorded once. This specimen comes from a study of shared clonotypes between healthy human individuals. Findings and caveats of the study: Rarefaction indicated that sorted-subset sequencing remained incomplete although depth was large. Among a few donors, approximately 5.4% of naive CD4 clonotypes were found in common.

The source of this sequence is a man aged 18 to 29 in good health. Some clones in this sample may be carry-over from other donors' samples. The chain joins TRBV6-5 to TRBJ2-4; 8 bases agree with TRBD1. Specimen: naive CD4+ T cells from PBMCs. This sample's subset: CD45RA+ positively selected. The CDR3 sequence: CASSLDRVNIQYF. As DNA, the CDR3 is TGTGCCAGCAGTCTGGACAGGGTAAACATTCAGTACTTC.